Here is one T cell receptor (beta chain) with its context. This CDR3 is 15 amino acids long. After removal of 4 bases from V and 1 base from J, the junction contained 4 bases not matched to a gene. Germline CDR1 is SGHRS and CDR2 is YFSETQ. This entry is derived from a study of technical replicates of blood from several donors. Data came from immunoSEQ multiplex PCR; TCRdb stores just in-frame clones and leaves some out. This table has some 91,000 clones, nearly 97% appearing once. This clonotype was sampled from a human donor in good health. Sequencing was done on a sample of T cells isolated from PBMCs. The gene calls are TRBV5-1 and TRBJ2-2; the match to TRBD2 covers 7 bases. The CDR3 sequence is CASSRDYQNTGELFF. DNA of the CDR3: TGCGCCAGCAGCAGGGACTACCAGAACACCGGGGAGCTGTTTTTT.